These T cell receptor beta chains were read from a single sample in a study of blood T cell repertoires in COVID-19. TCRdb's copy holds only in-frame clones and misses some; the assay was immunoSEQ multiplex PCR. The data hold approximately 210,000 clones, with approximately 78% observed a single time. Material for sequencing was peripheral blood. All receptors derive from a woman aged 40 to 50 with acute or convalescent COVID-19. Both conserved end residues are part of each CDR3. Each record gives: J gene, clone size, D gene, V gene, CDR3 protein, CDR3 DNA. A D gene is named only where the DNA matches it firmly. Expanded clones are given a class, and other clones once, few, many or no size at all.

J gene: TRBJ2-5; clone size: once; D gene: .; V gene: TRBV20-1; CDR3 protein: CSASTSTETQYF; CDR3 DNA: TGCAGTGCTAGTACTTCAACAGAGACCCAGTACTTC
J gene: TRBJ2-2; clone size: .; D gene: TRBD2; V gene: TRBV9; CDR3 protein: CASSWRTSGGGELFF; CDR3 DNA: TGTGCCAGCAGCTGGAGGACTAGCGGGGGCGGGGAGCTGTTTTTT
J gene: TRBJ1-1; clone size: .; D gene: TRBD1; V gene: TRBV11-2; CDR3 protein: CASSPRTGPNTEAFF; CDR3 DNA: TGTGCCAGCAGCCCACGGACAGGGCCGAACACTGAAGCTTTCTTT
J gene: TRBJ1-2; clone size: .; D gene: .; V gene: TRBV7-8; CDR3 protein: CASSLTTGDYGYTF; CDR3 DNA: TGTGCCAGCAGCTTAACGACAGGAGACTATGGCTACACCTTC
J gene: TRBJ2-1; clone size: .; D gene: TRBD2; V gene: TRBV19; CDR3 protein: CASTQAPGTSGRGRYNEQFF; CDR3 DNA: TGTGCCAGTACACAAGCCCCCGGGACTAGCGGGAGGGGTCGGTACAATGAGCAGTTCTTC
J gene: TRBJ2-2; clone size: .; D gene: .; V gene: TRBV21-1; CDR3 protein: CASSAFPPERELFF; CDR3 DNA: TGTGCCAGCAGCGCCTTTCCCCCGGAGCGGGAGCTGTTTTTT
J gene: TRBJ1-1; clone size: few; D gene: TRBD1; V gene: TRBV11-2; CDR3 protein: CASSFDRTGDPNAFF; CDR3 DNA: TGTGCCAGCAGCTTCGACCGCACAGGGGACCCTAATGCTTTCTTT
J gene: TRBJ1-1; clone size: .; D gene: TRBD1; V gene: TRBV19; CDR3 protein: CASKRSNPGGTEAFF; CDR3 DNA: TGTGCCAGTAAGCGATCCAACCCAGGGGGCACTGAAGCTTTCTTT
J gene: TRBJ1-1; clone size: .; D gene: TRBD1; V gene: TRBV20-1; CDR3 protein: CSASGTGGLWGTEAFF; CDR3 DNA: TGCAGTGCTAGTGGGACAGGGGGCCTCTGGGGCACTGAAGCTTTCTTT
J gene: TRBJ1-1; clone size: .; D gene: TRBD1; V gene: TRBV19; CDR3 protein: CASGQGTEAFF; CDR3 DNA: TGTGCCAGCGGACAGGGGACTGAAGCTTTCTTT